The 29 T cell receptor beta chains below come from one sample, sequenced in a study of response to subunit inactivated influenza vaccine. In TCRdb, the RT-PCR reads were re-called with MiXCR into one record per CDR3 protein. The profile shows 650,000 to 850,000 distinct CDR3 sequences, approximately 14% of them singletons. The specimen comprised PBMCs from blood, sampled 14 days before vaccination. The receptors here all came from a man aged 50-60 years who received an inactivated influenza vaccine.

This chain connects TRBV29-1 to TRBJ2-1, with 8 bases that match TRBD2. V lost 6 bases to trimming and J lost 8 bases; unmatched junction nucleotides: 6. Germline lookup yields CDR1 SQVTM and CDR2 ANQGSEA. This CDR3 spans 12 amino acids. The CDR3 region has the DNA TGCAGCGTCGGGGGGGGTAGGGATGAGCAGTTCTTC. Translated: CSVGGGRDEQFF.

A few counts support this clonotype. The V gene is TRBV4-3, the J gene TRBJ2-2, with unresolved D. V was shortened by 0 bases and J by 8 bases, with 13 bases between the two germline ends. There are 15 residues in the CDR3. The V gene's germline CDR1 is LGHNA and CDR2 YSLEER. The CDR3 spells CASSQDNLGFGELFF. The CDR3, as DNA: TGCGCCAGCAGCCAAGATAACCTTGGTTTTGGGGAGCTGTTTTTT.

This clonotype appeared many times. The V gene is TRBV20-1, the J gene TRBJ2-2, with 7 bases fitting TRBD2. V was clipped by 5 bases and J by 7 bases; unmatched bases: 13. The germline V gene encodes CDR1 DFQATT and CDR2 SNEGSKA (reference sequence). The length of the CDR3 is 15 residues. The CDR3 region is CSAGTPGGGGGELFF. The CDR3 DNA reads TGCAGTGCTGGGACCCCTGGGGGGGGTGGCGGGGAGCTGTTTTTT.

This chain's CDR3 is CSAYNRVTNEKLFF. CDR3 nucleotide sequence: TGCAGTGCTTATAACAGGGTTACTAATGAAAAACTGTTTTTT. This rearrangement joins TRBV20-1 to TRBJ1-4; TRBD1 is a possible D gene (6 bases). CDR1 is DFQATT and CDR2 is SNEGSKA in the germline V gene (reference sequence). CDR3 length: 14 amino acids. The V end was cut by 5 bases, the J end by 2 bases, with 12 bases between.

V and J are TRBV7-8 and TRBJ2-3, with 7 nucleotides matching TRBD2. Germline trimming cut 5 bases from V and 4 bases from J; bases unmatched to any gene: 9. The germline V gene has CDR1 SGHVS and CDR2 FQNEAQ. The CDR3 length is 15 residues. The CDR3 reads CASSRGLVVPDTQYF. The CDR3 DNA reads TGTGCCAGCAGCCGAGGACTAGTTGTCCCAGATACGCAGTATTTT.

The chain links TRBV6-2 or TRBV6-3 to TRBJ1-5; the D gene is possibly TRBD1 (5 bases). CDR1 and CDR2 from the germline V gene are MNHEY and SVGEGT. CDR3 length: 14 amino acids. Trimming removed 8 bases at V and 7 bases at J, with 18 bases between. The CDR3: CASSPVGGGQPQHF. For the CDR3, the DNA is TGTGCCAGCTCCCCAGTCGGGGGAGGACAGCCCCAGCATTTT.

The chain joins TRBV13 to TRBJ2-7; 9 bases agree with TRBD1. Germline CDR1 is PRHDT and CDR2 is FYEKMQ (reference sequence). The V gene end was trimmed by 4 bases and the J gene end by 6 bases; junction bases not matched to a gene: 10. The CDR3 extends over 15 amino acids. The CDR3 coding sequence is TGTGCCAGCAGCTCCCCAGGGACAGGGTTTGGCGAGCAGTACTTC. Translated, it gives CASSSPGTGFGEQYF.

The chain employs TRBV4-1 and TRBJ1-1, with unresolved D. The CDR3 is 15 residues long. The V end lost 2 bases, the J end lost 2 bases, and 12 bases lay between the germline ends. Germline V gives CDR1 MGHRA, CDR2 YSYEKL. In DNA form, the CDR3 reads TGCGCCAGCAGCCAATTAGCAGGAGCTAACACTGAAGCTTTCTTT. Translation: CASSQLAGANTEAFF.

Many counts were recorded for this clonotype. The chain couples TRBV6-5 to TRBJ2-7, with a tentative D call TRBD2 (6 bases). This CDR3 comprises 14 residues. The germline CDR1 and CDR2 sequences are MNHEY and SVGAGI. Trimming took 2 bases from V and 2 from J, leaving 10 bases between them. The CDR3 nucleotides are TGTGCCAGCAGTTACGGCGGGACTCCCTACGAGCAGTACTTC. Translated, it gives CASSYGGTPYEQYF.

This clonotype occurred a few times. The rearrangement links TRBV27 to TRBJ2-1; TRBD1 agrees at 8 bases. CDR1 is MNHEY, CDR2 SMNVEV, per germline (reference sequence). V dropped 5 bases and J dropped 7; count of bases not matched to a gene: 10. The CDR3 contains 15 residues. The CDR3, as DNA: TGTGCCAGCAGTCGTCCCGGGACAGGATTAAATGAGCAGTTCTTC. This sequence encodes CASSRPGTGLNEQFF.

The chain couples TRBV7-2 to TRBJ1-6; D might be TRBD1 (6 bases). Germline CDR1 is SGHTA and CDR2 is FQGNSA. CDR3 length: 15 residues. V was cut by 5 bases and J by 3 bases, with 11 bases left in between. The CDR3 sequence: CASSPTGFYNSPLHF. The CDR3 DNA follows: TGTGCCAGCAGCCCTACAGGGTTCTATAATTCACCCCTCCACTTT.

The table lists this clonotype with a few counts. The chain couples TRBV20-1 to TRBJ2-7; perhaps TRBD1 as D (5 bases). The germline gives CDR1 DFQATT, CDR2 SNEGSKA (reference sequence). The germline V and J ends were trimmed by 7 bases and 2 bases, with 12 bases remaining between them. The CDR3 extends over 12 amino acids. The CDR3 loop is CSGVGRAYEQYF. CDR3 bases: TGCAGTGGGGTCGGCAGGGCCTACGAGCAGTACTTC.

This clonotype appeared a few times. V gene TRBV7-8 combines with J gene TRBJ1-1; the match to TRBD1 covers 7 bases. Germline CDR1 and CDR2: SGHVS and FQNEAQ. CDR3 length equals 17 residues. The V gene end was trimmed by 1 base and the J gene end by 4 bases; junction bases not matched to a gene: 12. CDR3 residues: CASSLERFRDSATEAFF. The CDR3 region has the DNA TGTGCCAGCAGCTTAGAAAGGTTCCGGGACAGTGCCACTGAAGCTTTCTTT.

This clonotype was observed many times. The V call is TRBV6-1, the J call TRBJ1-5, with 7 bases identical to TRBD1. The CDR3 has 14 amino acids. V lost 7 bases and J lost 4; bases outside the gene matches: 7. Looked up from germline, CDR1 is MNHNS and CDR2 is SASEGT. The CDR3 sequence: CASTPQGMNQPQHF. CDR3 DNA sequence: TGTGCCAGCACACCACAGGGGATGAATCAGCCCCAGCATTTT.

This clonotype appeared many times. The gene calls are TRBV20-1 and TRBJ2-1; TRBD1 matches at 10 bases. The CDR3 loop spans 17 amino acids. The trim removed 0 bases at V and 6 bases at J, leaving 11 bases unmatched. Germline V lookup: CDR1 DFQATT, CDR2 SNEGSKA (reference sequence). The CDR3 DNA reads TGCAGTGCTAGAGACCCAAACTCCCGGACAGGGGGCAATGAGCAGTTCTTC. It translates to CSARDPNSRTGGNEQFF.

The chain uses TRBV4-1 and TRBJ2-5; D unresolved. Germline V gives CDR1 MGHRA, CDR2 YSYEKL. V dropped 1 base and J dropped 0 bases, with 9 bases sitting between them. This CDR3 is 15 amino acids long. The chain's CDR3 is CASSQGVANQETQYF. Written as DNA, the CDR3 is TGCGCCAGCAGCCAAGGGGTGGCCAACCAAGAGACCCAGTACTTC.

This clonotype turned up a few times. The chain carries TRBV9 and TRBJ2-1; 7 nucleotides line up with TRBD2. The ends lost 2 bases at V and 6 bases at J; junction bases unmatched: 14. The CDR3 is 17 amino acids. The germline gives CDR1 SGDLS, CDR2 YYNGEE. The CDR3 reads CASSVRLATTHINEQFF. The CDR3 nucleotides are TGTGCCAGCAGCGTTAGACTAGCCACTACACACATCAATGAGCAGTTCTTC.

This clonotype was recorded a few times. The V and J genes are TRBV29-1 and TRBJ1-6; D call uncertain. The CDR3 consists of 13 residues. The ends were cut back, 4 bases at V and 4 bases at J, with 8 bases in the middle. The germline CDR1 and CDR2 sequences are SQVTM and ANQGSEA. CDR3 in DNA: TGCAGCGTTGCGAACGGGTATAATTCACCCCTCCACTTT. Its translation is CSVANGYNSPLHF.

This clonotype occurred a few times. The chain carries TRBV11-2 and TRBJ2-5, with 9 bases fitting TRBD1. Germline CDR1 SGHAT, CDR2 FQNNGV. This CDR3 comprises 14 residues. V trimming: 4 bases; J trimming: 1 base; junction bases outside the gene matches: 1. The CDR3 sequence: CASSWDRVQETQYF. As DNA, the CDR3 is TGTGCCAGCAGCTGGGACAGGGTCCAAGAGACCCAGTACTTC.

This clonotype was detected many times. CDR3 sequence (DNA): TGCAGCGTGGGGGACGGAGAGACCCAGTACTTC. Translated: CSVGDGETQYF. V gene TRBV29-1 combines with J gene TRBJ2-5; D is tentatively TRBD1 or TRBD2 (5 bases each). V lost 6 bases to trimming and J lost 4 bases, with 9 bases between them. The germline CDR1 and CDR2 sequences are SQVTM and ANQGSEA. The CDR3 totals 11 residues.

The chain is built from TRBV5-1 and TRBJ1-3; 7 bases align to TRBD1. Germline values: CDR1 SGHRS, CDR2 YFSETQ. The CDR3 loop spans 15 amino acids. After removal of 0 bases from V and 9 bases from J, the junction contained 9 bases not matched to a gene. The CDR3 spells CASSLATGDGGTIYF. CDR3 nucleotides: TGCGCCAGCAGCTTGGCAACAGGGGACGGGGGCACCATATATTTT.

This clonotype was seen more than once but under ten times. The gene calls are TRBV21-1 and TRBJ1-2; the D segment call TRBD1 is taken from the table without a DNA check. TRBV21-1 is noted as a pseudogene. This CDR3 region has 14 residues. The CDR3 spells CASSNWGTGVGYTF. CDR3 DNA sequence: TGTGCCAGCAGCAACTGGGGGACAGGGGTTGGCTACACCTTC.

The V gene is TRBV7-2, the J gene TRBJ2-2; D unresolved. CDR3 length: 15 amino acids. CDR1 and CDR2 (germline): SGHTA, FQGNSA. V was shortened by 2 bases and J by 8 bases, with 15 bases between the two germline ends. The CDR3: CASSLSTYGPGELFF. The CDR3 nucleotides are TGTGCCAGCAGCTTATCAACTTATGGACCAGGGGAGCTGTTTTTT.

The rearrangement uses TRBV23-1 and TRBJ2-3, with D perhaps assigned TRBD1 or TRBD2 (5 bases each). TRBV23-1 is treated as an ORF (open reading frame) with a function not yet certain. The CDR3 is 15 residues long. Trimming took 5 bases from V and 1 from J, leaving 13 bases between them. The CDR3 DNA sequence: TGCGCCAGCAGTTTTCCGGGACCAGGCACAGATACGCAGTATTTT. Protein sequence: CASSFPGPGTDTQYF.

The V call is TRBV11-2, the J call TRBJ2-3, with 7 bases matching TRBD1. Trimming took 3 bases from V and 5 from J; bases not matched to a gene: 8. The germline CDR1 and CDR2 sequences are SGHAT and FQNNGV. The CDR3 is 15 amino acids. Here the CDR3 reads CASSFPGQTKDTQYF. The CDR3 nucleotides read TGTGCCAGCAGCTTTCCGGGACAGACGAAAGATACGCAGTATTTT.

This clonotype was counted only a few times. CDR3 sequence reads: CASSLTLLDTQYF. CDR3 coding DNA: TGTGCCAGCAGCTTAACCCTCTTGGATACGCAGTATTTT. The chain uses TRBV7-3 and TRBJ2-3, with D uncertain. Trimming removed 0 bases at V and 6 bases at J, with 7 bases between. In germline, CDR1 is SGHTA, CDR2 FQGTGA. The CDR3 is 13 residues long.

This clonotype was detected only a few times. The rearrangement joins TRBV11-2 to TRBJ2-5, with 7 bases that match TRBD2. V was pared by 4 bases and J by 1 base, with 12 bases of the junction left unmatched. The CDR3 consists of 17 residues. From germline, CDR1 is SGHAT and CDR2 FQNNGV. The DNA of the CDR3 is TGTGCCAGCAGCTACCCCTTTTTGCGGGGGTCCCAAGAGACCCAGTACTTC. Translated, it gives CASSYPFLRGSQETQYF. Using reference TRBV11-2 and TRBJ2-5 for the parts outside the CDR3, the full variable domain is EAGVAQSPRYKIIEKRQSVAFWCNPISGHATLYWYQQILGQGPKLLIQFQNNGVVDDSQLPKDRFSAERLKGVDSTLKIQPAKLEDSAVYLCASSYPFLRGSQETQYFGPGTRLLVL.

This rearrangement joins TRBV6-1 to TRBJ2-7, with TRBD1 identical over 7 bases. CDR3 length: 13 residues. The trim removed 2 bases at V and 5 bases at J, leaving 3 bases unmatched. Germline V gene sequence: CDR1 MNHNS, CDR2 SASEGT. The CDR3 region is CASSEQGVDEQYF. CDR3 nucleotides: TGTGCCAGCAGTGAACAGGGGGTGGACGAGCAGTACTTC.

The sample holds many counts of this clonotype. J is TRBJ2-1 and V is TRBV29-1; TRBD2 matches at 8 bases. This CDR3 is built from 14 residues. Germline CDR1 and CDR2: SQVTM and ANQGSEA. With 5 bases clipped from V and 7 bases from J, the junction kept 10 bases outside the gene matches. The CDR3 DNA follows: TGCAGCGTTCGTCCAGCGGGAGTTGGTAATGAGCAGTTCTTC. Translating gives CSVRPAGVGNEQFF.